The 8 T cell receptor beta chains presented below share a single source sample, sequenced in a study of T cells in Graves' hyperthyroidism and ophthalmopathy (dated by TCRdb to about 2019). The method behind the library was multiplex PCR. Sequencing relied on an Illumina HiSeq 2000. Amplification of TCR beta CDR3 regions was carried out from RNA transcripts. A first-round RT-PCR of the TCR CDR3 used the HTBI primer set with the Qiagen OneStep RT-PCR kit. The public reads were run again by TCRdb, first through fastp at Q25 and then through MiXCR, and only productive beta chains were kept. Under each unique CDR3 protein, matching rows form one entry showing the most common genes and DNA. The sample yields about 640,000 distinct CDR3 sequences; approximately 15% were counted once. The ten largest clones represent approximately 12% of the sample. Specimen: blood. These receptors were collected from a woman in her forties or fifties with Graves' ophthalmopathy.

This clonotype was seen more than once but under ten times. This sequence joins TRBV6-2 or TRBV6-3 and TRBJ2-1; D is uncertain. Germline CDR1 MNHEY, CDR2 SVGEGT. V was clipped by 6 bases and J by 8 bases, with 14 bases between them. The CDR3 spans 13 residues. CDR3 loop: CASSPNRADEQFF. In nucleotides, the CDR3 is TGTGCCAGCAGCCCGAACAGAGCCGATGAGCAGTTCTTC.

The sample holds a few counts of this clonotype. The chain is built from TRBV9 and TRBJ2-3; the match to TRBD2 covers 8 bases. The CDR3 covers 16 residues. V dropped 0 bases and J dropped 3; count of bases not matched to a gene: 6. The V gene's germline CDR1 is SGDLS and CDR2 YYNGEE. The CDR3 sequence: CASSVVVSGSTDTQYF. The CDR3 DNA is TGTGCCAGCAGCGTAGTGGTGAGCGGGAGTACAGATACGCAGTATTTT.

This clonotype was picked up many times. The rearrangement uses TRBV20-1 and TRBJ1-2, with D perhaps matching TRBD1 (5 bases). The CDR3 loop spans 13 amino acids. The germline CDR1 and CDR2 sequences are DFQATT and SNEGSKA (reference sequence). Trimming took off 3 bases at V and 5 bases at J, with 13 bases between the two ends. The CDR3 nucleotides are TGCAGTGCTAGCCACCAGGGTGTGTATGGCTACACCTTC. Translation: CSASHQGVYGYTF.

This clonotype came up many times. The J gene is TRBJ2-1, the V gene TRBV9; TRBD2 agrees at 11 bases. Germline values: CDR1 SGDLS, CDR2 YYNGEE. Losses at the gene ends were 0 bases for V and 8 bases for J; bases not matched to a gene: 10. This CDR3 spans 17 amino acids. CDR3 bases: TGTGCCAGCAGCGTAGACGTAGCGGGAGGGTTGGCAGATGAGCAGTTCTTC. This gives the protein CASSVDVAGGLADEQFF.

The chain recombines TRBV20-1 with TRBJ2-1; D not certain. The CDR3 length is 13 residues. CDR1 is DFQATT and CDR2 is SNEGSKA in the germline V gene (reference sequence). Trimming shortened V by 6 bases and J by 1 base, and 10 bases separated the two germline ends. CDR3 protein: CSAGEPSYNEQFF. The CDR3 nucleotides read TGCAGTGCCGGAGAACCTTCCTACAATGAGCAGTTCTTC.

The rearrangement links TRBV19 to TRBJ2-6, with 10 bases identical to TRBD2. Germline CDR1 reads LNHDA; CDR2 reads SQIVND (reference sequence). The length of the CDR3 is 18 residues. Germline trimming cut 5 bases from V and 1 base from J; bases unmatched to any gene: 8. CDR3 DNA: TGTGCCAGTAGTTTCTCACTAGCGGGGCTATCTGGGGCCAACGTCCTGACTTTC. It translates to CASSFSLAGLSGANVLTF.

This clonotype has a count of ten or more. The chain's CDR3 is CASSLSGGHLNTEAFF. For the CDR3, the DNA is TGCGCCAGCAGCTTGAGTGGTGGACACCTGAACACTGAAGCTTTCTTT. The chain uses TRBV5-1 and TRBJ1-1; TRBD1 is a possible D gene (5 bases). CDR3 size: 16 residues. V lost 1 base to trimming and J lost 0 bases, with 13 bases between them. In germline, CDR1 is SGHRS, CDR2 YFSETQ.

This clonotype was counted at least ten times. This chain joins TRBV13 and TRBJ2-7; D call uncertain. The CDR3 loop spans 17 amino acids. Germline V CDR1 and CDR2: PRHDT, FYEKMQ (reference sequence). Deletions cut 4 bases from V and 4 bases from J, with 23 bases between. The CDR3 region is CASSSQLVSAMGYEQYF. DNA for the CDR3: TGTGCCAGCAGCTCCCAACTGGTTTCCGCTATGGGTTACGAGCAGTACTTC.